Listed below are T cell receptor beta chains from one sample, sequenced in a study of response to subunit inactivated influenza vaccine. One entry per CDR3 protein, called by TCRdb with MiXCR from the RT-PCR reads. The sample has about 580,000 distinct CDR3 sequences, about 14% seen once. The sample consisted of PBMCs from blood, taken 11 to 12 days after vaccination. The source is a man in his fifties or sixties who received an inactivated influenza vaccine. The CDR3 runs from the conserved cysteine through the conserved F or W. The D gene is left open where the match is weak. A clone size is listed for some rows: how often the clone was seen (once, few, many), or a class if it is expanded.

d_call	v_call	j_call	clone_size	cdr3_nt	cdr3_aa
TRBD1	TRBV29-1	TRBJ2-5	.	TGCAGCGTCGCGACAGGGTTGGGAAAAGAGACCCAGTACTTC	CSVATGLGKETQYF
.	TRBV20-1	TRBJ2-2	.	TGCAGTGCTAGAGATACCGGGGGGCGAACCGGGGAGCTGTTTTTT	CSARDTGGRTGELFF
TRBD2	TRBV12-3/TRBV12-4	TRBJ2-4	many	TGTGCCAGCAGTATCCTAGCGGGAGGGCCCCACATTCAGTACTTC	CASSILAGGPHIQYF
.	TRBV5-5	TRBJ1-1	.	TGTGCCAGCAGCTGGGGGGAGCAGGGGAGGGCTTTCTTT	CASSWGEQGRAFF
.	TRBV11-2	TRBJ2-7	few	TGTGCCAGCAGCTTAGGGCCCAGGTACTACGAGCAGTACTTC	CASSLGPRYYEQYF
TRBD2	TRBV6-5	TRBJ2-1	few	TGTGCCAGCAGTTACTCGCGGGGGGGCAGGCTTGAGCAGTTCTTC	CASSYSRGGRLEQFF
.	TRBV7-8	TRBJ2-7	many	TGTGCCAGCAGCTTACACAGGGACTACGAGCAGTACTTC	CASSLHRDYEQYF
.	TRBV7-6	TRBJ2-7	many	TGTGCCAGCAGCTTAATTCCCCACGAGCAGTACTTC	CASSLIPHEQYF
TRBD2	TRBV20-1	TRBJ2-3	few	TGCAGTGCCAGTAGGACTAGCGGGAGATCGGATACGCAGTATTTT	CSASRTSGRSDTQYF
TRBD2	TRBV20-1	TRBJ2-7	few	TGCAGTGCTAGACCCAGCGGGAACCTTTACGAGCAGTACTTC	CSARPSGNLYEQYF
TRBD2	TRBV19	TRBJ2-7	.	TGTGCCAGTAGTATAAGTTTTTGGACTAGCGGCTCCTACGAGCAGTACTTC	CASSISFWTSGSYEQYF
.	TRBV5-1	TRBJ2-3	.	TGCGCCAGCAGCAACCGGGGAGGGGGCGGAGTAGATACGCAGTATTTT	CASSNRGGGGVDTQYF
.	TRBV30	TRBJ2-3	.	TGTGCCTGGAGTGTAGCCCTGACGCGCACAGATACGCAGTATTTT	CAWSVALTRTDTQYF
TRBD2	TRBV7-2	TRBJ2-3	few	TGTGCCAGCAGCAGAAGAGCGGGGGGGACAGATACGCAGTATTTT	CASSRRAGGTDTQYF
TRBD2	TRBV20-1	TRBJ2-1	.	TGCAGTGCTCTTAGACTAGCGGGGGCTTACTACAATGAGCAGTTCTTC	CSALRLAGAYYNEQFF
.	TRBV7-8	TRBJ2-7	.	TGTGCCAGCAGCTTAAGGGTCCGCGACAGAACCTACGAGCAGTACTTC	CASSLRVRDRTYEQYF
TRBD1	TRBV29-1	TRBJ2-7	few	TGCAGCGTTGTACGGGACAGGGGGACCTACGAGCAGTACTTC	CSVVRDRGTYEQYF
.	TRBV6-5	TRBJ2-1	.	TGTGCCAGCAGCAACTCAGGGACCGGCAATGAGCAGTTCTTC	CASSNSGTGNEQFF
.	TRBV20-1	TRBJ1-2	.	TGCAGTGCTAGTGCCCAGACGGACTATGGCTACACCTTC	CSASAQTDYGYTF
.	TRBV2	TRBJ1-2	few	TGTGCCAGCAGTGAACGGGGGCGCTTGGATGGCTACACCTTC	CASSERGRLDGYTF
.	TRBV20-1	TRBJ1-6	.	TGCAGTGCTAGTCCGGACAGCTATTCACCCCTCCACTTT	CSASPDSYSPLHF
.	TRBV7-2	TRBJ1-2	.	TGTGCCAGCAGCCCCGTTGAGGGGCATAACTATGGCTACACCTTC	CASSPVEGHNYGYTF
.	TRBV3-1	TRBJ2-7	few	TGTGCCAGCAGCCCTTACGGGGACGAGCAGTACTTC	CASSPYGDEQYF
TRBD1	TRBV12-3/TRBV12-4	TRBJ2-6	few	TGTGCCAGCAGTTTCCCCGACAGGGGTGGGGCCAACGTCCTGACTTTC	CASSFPDRGGANVLTF
.	TRBV10-2	TRBJ1-5	many	TGCGCCACCTCATCGGACGGCTTCAATCAGCCCCAGCATTTT	CATSSDGFNQPQHF
.	TRBV7-2	TRBJ2-3	many	TGTGCCAGCAGGCAGACAGCGCGAGATACGCAGTATTTT	CASRQTARDTQYF
.	TRBV5-1	TRBJ1-1	.	TGCGCCAGCAGCTTGGAAGGGATTGATGAAGCTTTCTTT	CASSLEGIDEAFF